This is a list of T cell receptor beta chains from one sample in a study of blood T cell repertoires in COVID-19. The data were produced by immunoSEQ multiplex PCR, yet TCRdb's version contains in-frame clones alone and is incomplete. The repertoire holds more than 150,000 clones, with roughly 80% as singletons. Sequences were obtained from peripheral blood. These receptors were obtained from a human donor in a cohort sampled during active COVID-19. The CDR3 runs from the conserved cysteine through the conserved F or W. The order of the fields is J gene, V gene, D gene, clone size, CDR3 DNA, CDR3 protein. D genes are given only for firm matches. The size field is filled for only some rows; it gives once, few, many or a size class.

J: TRBJ2-1; V: TRBV27; D: TRBD1; size: NA; DNA: TGTGCCAGCAGTTTATGGAACAGGGGAGATGAGCAGTTCTTC; CDR3: CASSLWNRGDEQFF
J: TRBJ2-1; V: TRBV5-6; D: TRBD1; size: NA; DNA: TGTGCCAGCAGACCGGGACAGATCTTATACAATGAGCAGTTCTTC; CDR3: CASRPGQILYNEQFF
J: TRBJ2-1; V: TRBV6-5; D: NA; size: NA; DNA: TGTGCCAGCAGCCTTCTCACTGGGACATACAATGAGCAGTTCTTC; CDR3: CASSLLTGTYNEQFF
J: TRBJ2-7; V: TRBV27; D: TRBD2; size: NA; DNA: TGTGCCAGCAGTTTATCGTTACTAGCGGTCTCCTACGAGCAGTACTTC; CDR3: CASSLSLLAVSYEQYF
J: TRBJ1-3; V: TRBV13; D: NA; size: NA; DNA: TGTGCCAGCAGCGGGCTTCGAAACACCATATATTTT; CDR3: CASSGLRNTIYF
J: TRBJ1-6; V: TRBV6-5; D: TRBD1; size: NA; DNA: TGTGCCAGCGGACAGGGGAAAACGGATAATTCACCCCTCCACTTT; CDR3: CASGQGKTDNSPLHF
J: TRBJ2-7; V: TRBV5-1; D: TRBD1; size: NA; DNA: TGCGCCAGCAGCTTGACAGGGGGAGTAGGGTACGAGCAGTACTTC; CDR3: CASSLTGGVGYEQYF
J: TRBJ2-5; V: TRBV6-5; D: NA; size: NA; DNA: TGTGCCAGCAGTTATTTCGAGGCGGAGGGGCTGGAGACCCAGTACTTC; CDR3: CASSYFEAEGLETQYF
J: TRBJ1-4; V: TRBV7-9; D: NA; size: NA; DNA: TGTGCCAGCAGCGAGGGAGGGACGGCTAATGAAAAACTGTTTTTT; CDR3: CASSEGGTANEKLFF
J: TRBJ1-5; V: TRBV9; D: NA; size: NA; DNA: TGTGCCAGCAGCGTAGACGAGAGCAATCAGCCCCAGCATTTT; CDR3: CASSVDESNQPQHF
J: TRBJ1-4; V: TRBV5-6; D: NA; size: NA; DNA: TGTGCCAGCAGCCCAGGGACGGCGGGGGAAAAACTGTTTTTT; CDR3: CASSPGTAGEKLFF
J: TRBJ2-7; V: TRBV20-1; D: TRBD2; size: few; DNA: TGCAGTGCTAGTTCCCTAGCGGGGGGACAGTACTTC; CDR3: CSASSLAGGQYF
J: TRBJ1-2; V: TRBV28; D: TRBD1; size: NA; DNA: TGTGCCAGCAGCCAACCGGGACAGGGGAACTATGGCTACACCTTC; CDR3: CASSQPGQGNYGYTF
J: TRBJ2-7; V: TRBV5-6; D: NA; size: NA; DNA: TGTGCCAGCAGCGTCAACTACGAGCAGTACTTC; CDR3: CASSVNYEQYF
J: TRBJ1-5; V: TRBV9; D: NA; size: NA; DNA: TGTGCCAGCAGCGTAGAGGGGGACCGATCCACTCCCAATCAGCCCCAGCATTTT; CDR3: CASSVEGDRSTPNQPQHF
J: TRBJ2-1; V: TRBV15; D: NA; size: NA; DNA: TGTGCCACCAGCAGTCAGGGGAGCTCCTACAATGAGCAGTTCTTC; CDR3: CATSSQGSSYNEQFF
J: TRBJ2-5; V: TRBV7-9; D: NA; size: NA; DNA: TGTGCCAGCAGCCCCACAGGGTCCCCCGGAGAGACCCAGTACTTC; CDR3: CASSPTGSPGETQYF
J: TRBJ1-4; V: TRBV6-5; D: NA; size: NA; DNA: TGTGCCAGCAGAACCCGGACAGCAACTAATGAAAAACTGTTTTTT; CDR3: CASRTRTATNEKLFF
J: TRBJ2-6; V: TRBV27; D: NA; size: NA; DNA: TGTGCCAGCAGTTTACTTACTAGCTCTGGGGCCAACGTCCTGACTTTC; CDR3: CASSLLTSSGANVLTF
J: TRBJ2-7; V: TRBV7-9; D: TRBD1; size: NA; DNA: TGTGCCAGCAGCTTAGAAGGGGGCGCAGCCTACGAGCAGTACTTC; CDR3: CASSLEGGAAYEQYF
J: TRBJ2-1; V: TRBV14; D: TRBD1; size: NA; DNA: TGTGCCAGCAGCCAAGGTAATATATGGACAGGGGGCCTCTACAATGAGCAGTTCTTC; CDR3: CASSQGNIWTGGLYNEQFF
J: TRBJ2-1; V: TRBV10-1; D: TRBD2; size: NA; DNA: TGCGCCAGCAGTGAGTCTTCCAGGCGGGGGGATTACAATGAGCAGTTCTTC; CDR3: CASSESSRRGDYNEQFF
J: TRBJ1-1; V: TRBV19; D: TRBD1; size: few; DNA: TGTGCCAGTAGGACAGGGGGGGACTACACTGAAGCTTTCTTT; CDR3: CASRTGGDYTEAFF
J: TRBJ2-2; V: TRBV7-3; D: NA; size: once; DNA: TGTGCCAGCAGCTTATCGCCGGGACAACCGAACACCGGGGAGCTGTTTTTT; CDR3: CASSLSPGQPNTGELFF
J: TRBJ1-1; V: TRBV5-1; D: NA; size: NA; DNA: TGCGCCAGCAGCTTGACCGGGGTAGACACTGAAGCTTTCTTT; CDR3: CASSLTGVDTEAFF
J: TRBJ2-7; V: TRBV3-1/TRBV3-2; D: TRBD2; size: NA; DNA: TGTGCCAGCAGCCAAGGGGGCGGGAGGTACGAGCAGTACTTC; CDR3: CASSQGGGRYEQYF
J: TRBJ2-2; V: TRBV27; D: NA; size: NA; DNA: TGTGCCAGCAGTTTAAGCCCCGGGGAGCTGTTTTTT; CDR3: CASSLSPGELFF
J: TRBJ2-7; V: TRBV5-5; D: NA; size: NA; DNA: TGTGCCAGCAGCGAAGGGGGCTCCTACGAGCAGTACTTC; CDR3: CASSEGGSYEQYF
J: TRBJ1-4; V: TRBV5-5; D: NA; size: NA; DNA: TGTGCCAGCAGCTTGGGAACAGTCGGCTGGGAAAAACTGTTTTTT; CDR3: CASSLGTVGWEKLFF
J: TRBJ2-7; V: TRBV2; D: NA; size: NA; DNA: TGTGCCAGCAGTGTGGACAGCCTTTCCGACGAGCAGTACTTC; CDR3: CASSVDSLSDEQYF
J: TRBJ1-2; V: TRBV18; D: NA; size: NA; DNA: TGTGCCAGCTCACCTCCCGGGACACTTGGCTACACCTTC; CDR3: CASSPPGTLGYTF
J: TRBJ2-3; V: TRBV2; D: TRBD2; size: NA; DNA: TGTGCCAGCAGACCGGGACTAGCGGGGGGGCCTGTTGGGACAGATACGCAGTATTTT; CDR3: CASRPGLAGGPVGTDTQYF
J: TRBJ1-1; V: TRBV4-1; D: TRBD1; size: NA; DNA: TGCGCCAGCAGCCGCCTACAGGGGGTTTTGAACACTGAAGCTTTCTTT; CDR3: CASSRLQGVLNTEAFF
J: TRBJ1-4; V: TRBV29-1; D: TRBD1; size: NA; DNA: TGCAGCGTTGGGGGGACAGGGTATGAAAAACTGTTTTTT; CDR3: CSVGGTGYEKLFF
J: TRBJ2-5; V: TRBV12-5; D: TRBD1; size: NA; DNA: TGTGCTAGTGGCCTGGGGGGACAGGGGCAAGAGACCCAGTACTTC; CDR3: CASGLGGQGQETQYF
J: TRBJ2-7; V: TRBV7-8; D: TRBD1; size: few; DNA: TGTGCCAGCAGCTTGGACAGGGCGTACGAGCAGTACTTC; CDR3: CASSLDRAYEQYF
J: TRBJ1-2; V: TRBV4-1; D: NA; size: NA; DNA: TGCGCCAGCAGCCAAGTTGAGGCAGGGATTAACTATGGCTACACCTTC; CDR3: CASSQVEAGINYGYTF
J: TRBJ1-1; V: TRBV5-5; D: NA; size: NA; DNA: TGTGCCAGCAGCTTGGCAGGGAACACTGAAGCTTTCTTT; CDR3: CASSLAGNTEAFF
J: TRBJ2-2; V: TRBV5-4; D: TRBD2; size: NA; DNA: TGTGCCAGCAGCCCATTCGGGACTAGTGTCCCCGGGGAGCTGTTTTTT; CDR3: CASSPFGTSVPGELFF
J: TRBJ1-2; V: TRBV29-1; D: TRBD1; size: NA; DNA: TGCAGCGTCGTGACAGGGGGCGGCTACACCTTC; CDR3: CSVVTGGGYTF
J: TRBJ2-5; V: TRBV5-1; D: TRBD2; size: NA; DNA: TGCGCCAGCAGCTTGGGACTAGCGGGACGAGAGACCCAGTACTTC; CDR3: CASSLGLAGRETQYF
J: TRBJ2-3; V: TRBV28; D: NA; size: once; DNA: TGTGCCAGCAGCCGAGGGTTTCAGACAGATACGCAGTATTTT; CDR3: CASSRGFQTDTQYF
J: TRBJ1-5; V: TRBV6-1; D: NA; size: NA; DNA: TGTGCCAGCAGTGAGTCAGGGGAGTGGGGTCAGCCCCAGCATTTT; CDR3: CASSESGEWGQPQHF
J: TRBJ2-5; V: TRBV5-4; D: NA; size: NA; DNA: TGTGCCAGTTCCGGGGTCCAAGAGACCCAGTACTTC; CDR3: CASSGVQETQYF
J: TRBJ1-2; V: TRBV4-1; D: NA; size: NA; DNA: TGCGCCAGCAGCCAAGATCAGGCAGGGGCGGTGGGCTACACCTTC; CDR3: CASSQDQAGAVGYTF
J: TRBJ1-3; V: TRBV10-3; D: NA; size: NA; DNA: TGTGCCATCAGTGACCCAGGAGAGGGTTTAGGAAACACCATATATTTT; CDR3: CAISDPGEGLGNTIYF
J: TRBJ2-7; V: TRBV5-8; D: NA; size: NA; DNA: TGTGCCAGCAGCTTAGGACAGCTGTGGGAGCAGTATTTC; CDR3: CASSLGQLWEQYF
J: TRBJ2-7; V: TRBV6-5; D: NA; size: NA; DNA: TGTGCCAGTAGACCAGGGGTTCTTCGGGAGCAGTACTTC; CDR3: CASRPGVLREQYF
J: TRBJ1-1; V: TRBV6-5; D: NA; size: NA; DNA: TGTGCCAGCAGTTCCCAGGGGAGGGGCGTACCTGAAGCTTTCTTT; CDR3: CASSSQGRGVPEAFF
J: TRBJ1-4; V: TRBV2; D: NA; size: NA; DNA: TGTGCCAGCAGTGGAACAGGCCAAGGGAGGAAACTGTTTTTT; CDR3: CASSGTGQGRKLFF